These T cell receptor beta chains were read from a single sample in a study of early T cells in non-severe SARS-CoV-2 infection. In TCRdb, the 5' RACE reads were re-called with MiXCR into one record per CDR3 protein. The sample lists about 22,000 distinct CDR3 sequences; about 3.7% were seen once. The sequenced sample was whole blood. Receptors originate from an adult who was a healthcare worker with PCR-confirmed SARS-CoV-2 infection or an uninfected control (not recorded which). CDR3s leave out the opening cysteine and the closing phenylalanine or tryptophan. A D gene is named only where the DNA matches it firmly. Part of the rows lack a size; the others show once, few, many or a class for expanded clones.

d_gene: NA
abundance: few
v_gene: TRBV7-9
CDR3aa: ASSFSHQETQY

d_gene: TRBD1
abundance: many
v_gene: TRBV19
CDR3aa: ASSKDRGFQPQH

d_gene: NA
abundance: medium-sized
v_gene: TRBV29-1
CDR3aa: SARRDTEAF

d_gene: TRBD2
abundance: many
v_gene: TRBV7-2
CDR3aa: AILAGSGRFYNEQF

d_gene: NA
abundance: many
v_gene: TRBV6-5
CDR3aa: ASSRTGITGELF

d_gene: TRBD1
abundance: many
v_gene: TRBV7-9
CDR3aa: ASSRDRIDGYT

d_gene: NA
abundance: many
v_gene: TRBV4-3
CDR3aa: ASSQAGSKAF

d_gene: TRBD1
abundance: medium-sized
v_gene: TRBV20-1
CDR3aa: SAREGTGGNTEAF

d_gene: NA
abundance: NA
v_gene: TRBV7-8
CDR3aa: ASSLGTPQY

d_gene: NA
abundance: few
v_gene: TRBV29-1
CDR3aa: SVDLRRGQEQF

d_gene: TRBD2
abundance: few
v_gene: TRBV4-2
CDR3aa: ASSQETTSGGYEQY

d_gene: NA
abundance: many
v_gene: TRBV4-2
CDR3aa: ASSQSEINQPQH

d_gene: NA
abundance: many
v_gene: TRBV5-1
CDR3aa: ASSLGRNNYGYT

d_gene: TRBD2
abundance: many
v_gene: TRBV6-5
CDR3aa: ASSYSGGRANSAYNEQF

d_gene: NA
abundance: medium-sized
v_gene: TRBV6-1
CDR3aa: ASSERRGSGANVLT

d_gene: NA
abundance: many
v_gene: TRBV19
CDR3aa: ASSPGTAWVGNQPQH

d_gene: NA
abundance: many
v_gene: TRBV20-1
CDR3aa: SARRGRGPYEQY

d_gene: TRBD1
abundance: many
v_gene: TRBV11-2
CDR3aa: ASSGQGAVKNIQY

d_gene: NA
abundance: many
v_gene: TRBV25-1
CDR3aa: ASSESGAYEQY

d_gene: TRBD2
abundance: many
v_gene: TRBV20-1
CDR3aa: SARTSGRANNEQF

d_gene: NA
abundance: medium-sized
v_gene: TRBV20-1
CDR3aa: SARAGGTEAF

d_gene: TRBD1
abundance: NA
v_gene: TRBV7-2
CDR3aa: ASSLIGQAYEQY

d_gene: NA
abundance: many
v_gene: TRBV18
CDR3aa: ASSPDRYYEQY

d_gene: TRBD2
abundance: many
v_gene: TRBV7-2
CDR3aa: ASRRGAGGSMDTQY

d_gene: NA
abundance: medium-sized
v_gene: TRBV7-9
CDR3aa: ASSLVQLVGGNTIY

d_gene: NA
abundance: many
v_gene: TRBV7-9
CDR3aa: ASSLGRDGSYEQY

d_gene: TRBD1
abundance: many
v_gene: TRBV29-1
CDR3aa: SVGVTGTAEKLF

d_gene: NA
abundance: many
v_gene: TRBV28
CDR3aa: ASSLAENQPQH

d_gene: TRBD2
abundance: NA
v_gene: TRBV2
CDR3aa: ASSGATSGLTDTQY

d_gene: NA
abundance: many
v_gene: TRBV3-1
CDR3aa: ASSQGNGELF

d_gene: TRBD2
abundance: many
v_gene: TRBV7-8
CDR3aa: ASSARLAGDTDTQY

d_gene: NA
abundance: many
v_gene: TRBV5-1
CDR3aa: ASSPGLAKNIQY

d_gene: TRBD2
abundance: many
v_gene: TRBV24-1
CDR3aa: ATSDPRRSGGTTQY

d_gene: NA
abundance: many
v_gene: TRBV20-1
CDR3aa: SARHDSNQPQH

d_gene: NA
abundance: many
v_gene: TRBV19
CDR3aa: ASSIAASRDVHEQY

d_gene: NA
abundance: medium-sized
v_gene: TRBV20-1
CDR3aa: SARPTVGTEAF

d_gene: NA
abundance: many
v_gene: TRBV7-2
CDR3aa: ASSLEANSYEQY

d_gene: NA
abundance: medium-sized
v_gene: TRBV29-1
CDR3aa: SAGGQARGEKLF

d_gene: TRBD1
abundance: few
v_gene: TRBV18
CDR3aa: ASSFLTGPTDTQY

d_gene: NA
abundance: many
v_gene: TRBV7-2
CDR3aa: ASSFADFFFNYGYT

d_gene: TRBD2
abundance: many
v_gene: TRBV7-2
CDR3aa: ASSFPGLGTDTQY

d_gene: NA
abundance: medium-sized
v_gene: TRBV29-1
CDR3aa: SVEDLDRRSYEQY

d_gene: NA
abundance: many
v_gene: TRBV4-2
CDR3aa: ASSQELAGGAKNIQY

d_gene: TRBD2
abundance: many
v_gene: TRBV28
CDR3aa: ASSGLALAKNIQY

d_gene: NA
abundance: many
v_gene: TRBV24-1
CDR3aa: ATSAQEYTEAF

d_gene: TRBD1
abundance: many
v_gene: TRBV19
CDR3aa: ASVGGTGYLGYT

d_gene: NA
abundance: many
v_gene: TRBV5-5
CDR3aa: ASSPGPRSPLH

d_gene: TRBD2
abundance: many
v_gene: TRBV18
CDR3aa: ASSLVFRDGWSGEVNNEQF

d_gene: NA
abundance: many
v_gene: TRBV12-3/TRBV12-4
CDR3aa: ASSLLGSYNSPLH

d_gene: NA
abundance: NA
v_gene: TRBV10-3
CDR3aa: AIGRGQGTDTQY

d_gene: NA
abundance: NA
v_gene: TRBV27
CDR3aa: ASSFLYTGELF

d_gene: NA
abundance: many
v_gene: TRBV11-3
CDR3aa: ASSEGTDTQY

d_gene: NA
abundance: few
v_gene: TRBV5-1
CDR3aa: ASSPERARSYEQY

d_gene: NA
abundance: many
v_gene: TRBV27
CDR3aa: ASSLSVGGEAF

d_gene: TRBD1
abundance: medium-sized
v_gene: TRBV29-1
CDR3aa: SVGDRGWDEQF

d_gene: TRBD2
abundance: many
v_gene: TRBV11-2
CDR3aa: ASDGLAGYEQY

d_gene: TRBD1
abundance: few
v_gene: TRBV5-6
CDR3aa: ASSFDRGSGELF

d_gene: NA
abundance: medium-sized
v_gene: TRBV12-3/TRBV12-4
CDR3aa: ASSLGTSYNSPLH

d_gene: TRBD2
abundance: many
v_gene: TRBV28
CDR3aa: ASRFEAGGNRDTQY